A selection of T cell receptor beta chains follows, all from one sample in a study of prognosis after radiotherapy for stage I lung cancer. In TCRdb, the multiplex PCR reads were re-called with MiXCR into one record per CDR3 protein. This table holds under 50,000 distinct CDR3 sequences, around 24% found once. The sample here was PBMCs, taken before or after stereotactic body radiation therapy (not recorded which). These receptors all stem from a donor of 50 years or more with non-small cell lung cancer. CDR3s include the opening cysteine and the closing phenylalanine or tryptophan. The D gene is left open where the match is weak.

V,D,CDR3
TRBV28,TRBD1,CASRIQGANGYTF
TRBV6-4,.,CASSADGYISPLHF
TRBV7-2,TRBD2,CASSPRSGRSTGELFF
TRBV28,TRBD1,CASSLLTGTGLFSPLHF
TRBV13,.,CASSPSTGDTQYF
TRBV18,.,CASSPSENTEAFF
TRBV11-3,.,CASSRQDRETQYF
TRBV30,TRBD1,CAWVQGARDGYTF
TRBV7-9,.,CASSLEGAHNQPQHF
TRBV3-1,.,CASGAAYNEQFF
TRBV7-3,.,CASSLTSRVNTEAFF
TRBV20-1,.,CSARDREGGGTQYF
TRBV3-1,TRBD1,CASSRLNRGAHTEAFF
TRBV7-9,.,CASSLPRQLQETQYF
TRBV5-1,TRBD1,CASSWGQGANEQYF
TRBV20-1,TRBD1,CSAIDPGGANTGELFF
TRBV18,.,CASAEGVSEKLFF
TRBV2,.,CASSDSGYGYTF
TRBV3-1,.,CASSLGDEQYF
TRBV4-2,.,CASSQVDRTNEKLFF
TRBV12-3/TRBV12-4,.,CASSLVRGETQYF
TRBV28,.,CASSLRGRGVPGEQFF
TRBV5-4,.,CASSSYSRGSGEQYF
TRBV2,.,CASSLDSINQPQHF
TRBV5-1,.,CASSSEGQNYGYTF
TRBV28,TRBD1,CASSLWWDRENYGYTF
TRBV28,.,CASSLGQPDGYTF
TRBV6-6,TRBD1,CASSYSTGQGRGKLFF
TRBV19,.,CASKERGYTF
TRBV29-1,.,CSVLGKNEKLFF
TRBV18,.,CASSPRAANYGYTF
TRBV7-3,.,CASSQRAFLSTGELFF
TRBV12-3/TRBV12-4,.,CASSLSQNYEQYF
TRBV6-1,TRBD1,CASSTTVGTGITDTQYF
TRBV27,.,CASRRVGLADQYF
TRBV25-1,.,CASSEYEDGKGHQPQHF
TRBV20-1,.,CSARNSNSWTQSNEQYF
TRBV27,.,CASSKGGDTQYF
TRBV9,.,CASSGGEGWNNSPLHF
TRBV6-2/TRBV6-3,.,CASSPPAQNTGELFF
TRBV19,.,CASKSRAEYNEQFF
TRBV5-1,TRBD2,CASKSGGSVYEQYF
TRBV5-1,.,CASSSSGFTDTLYF
TRBV11-3,TRBD1,CASSSDRVGDTQYF
TRBV2,TRBD1,CASSEAGTGGYGYTF
TRBV5-6,.,CASTIGGHADTQYF
TRBV6-2/TRBV6-3,.,CASSFRARRGTAGNTIYF
TRBV12-3/TRBV12-4,.,CASSLGQGKRGYTF
TRBV19,TRBD1,CASRGKGQESNQPQHF
TRBV7-9,.,CASSHGESRKQYF
TRBV5-4,TRBD1,CASRSTGGAEAFF
TRBV6-1,TRBD1,CASIGTAGNTIYF
TRBV28,TRBD2,CASSLGGKETQYF
TRBV19,.,CASTPLSGTSSTDTQYF
TRBV28,.,CASTSTRGGNTGELFF